This TCR beta chain stems from a study of OX40 agonist ivuxolimab in advanced cancers. As for the study in general: Patients got intravenous ivuxolimab at 0.01 to 10 mg/kg every 2 weeks.

Method: immunoSEQ multiplex PCR; TCRdb's copy keeps in-frame clones and lacks some. The sample lists 72,000 or so clones, almost 90% occurring once. Study observations and caveats: Partly responding patients at 0.1-3.0 mg/kg showed some of the smallest clonal expansion.

As to this clone: Antigen unknown.

The clonotype comes from an adult with an advanced solid tumor such as melanoma, head and neck, liver or kidney cancer. Sequenced material: CD4+ or CD8+ T cells sorted from blood, taken in a trial of the OX40 agonist ivuxolimab.

The CDR3 is CASRNQGSGNTIYF. In DNA, the CDR3 is TGTGCCAGCAGGAACCAGGGATCCGGAAACACCATATATTTT. The V and J genes are TRBV6-6 and TRBJ1-3; D might be TRBD1 (5 bases). Trimming cost V 6 bases and J 4 bases, with 13 bases left between them. This CDR3 spans 14 amino acids. Germline V CDR1 and CDR2: MNHNY, SVGAGI (reference sequence).